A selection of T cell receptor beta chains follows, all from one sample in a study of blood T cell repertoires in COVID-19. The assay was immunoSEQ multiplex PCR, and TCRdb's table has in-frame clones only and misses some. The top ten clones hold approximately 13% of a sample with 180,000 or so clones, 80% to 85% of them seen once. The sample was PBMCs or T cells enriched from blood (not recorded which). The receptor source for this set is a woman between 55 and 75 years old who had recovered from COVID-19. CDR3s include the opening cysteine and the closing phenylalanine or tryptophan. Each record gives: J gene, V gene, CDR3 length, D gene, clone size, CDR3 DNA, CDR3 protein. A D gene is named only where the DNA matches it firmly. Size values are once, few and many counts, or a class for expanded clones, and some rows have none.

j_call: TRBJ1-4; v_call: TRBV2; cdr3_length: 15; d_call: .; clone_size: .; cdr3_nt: TGTGCCAGCAGTGCCCGCCAGGGAACTAATGAAAAACTGTTTTTT; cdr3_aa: CASSARQGTNEKLFF
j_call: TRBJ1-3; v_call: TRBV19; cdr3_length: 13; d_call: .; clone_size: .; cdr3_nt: TGTGCCAGTAAACCAGGATCTGGAAACACCATATATTTT; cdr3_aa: CASKPGSGNTIYF
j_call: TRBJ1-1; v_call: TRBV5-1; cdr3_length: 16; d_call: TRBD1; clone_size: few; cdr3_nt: TGCGCCAGCAGCTTAACAGGGGGATTCCAGAACACTGAAGCTTTCTTT; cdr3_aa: CASSLTGGFQNTEAFF
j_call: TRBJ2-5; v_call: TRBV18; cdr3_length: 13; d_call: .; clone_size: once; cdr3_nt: TGTGCCAGCTCACCACCTGTGGAGGAGACCCAGTACTTC; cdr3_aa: CASSPPVEETQYF
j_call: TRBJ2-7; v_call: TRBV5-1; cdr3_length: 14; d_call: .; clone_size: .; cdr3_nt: TGCGCCAGCAGCCTTACAGGGGGGGCCTACGAGCAGTACTTC; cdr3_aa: CASSLTGGAYEQYF
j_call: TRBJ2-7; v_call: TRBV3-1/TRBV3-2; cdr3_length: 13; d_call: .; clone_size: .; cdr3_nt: TGTGCCAGCAGCCAAGGTCGGGGTGTTCTGCAGTACTTC; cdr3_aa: CASSQGRGVLQYF
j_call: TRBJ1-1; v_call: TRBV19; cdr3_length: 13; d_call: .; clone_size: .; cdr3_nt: TGTGCCAGTAGGGACAAACCCAACACTGAAGCTTTCTTT; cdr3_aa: CASRDKPNTEAFF
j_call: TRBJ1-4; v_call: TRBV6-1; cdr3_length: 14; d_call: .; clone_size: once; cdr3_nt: TGTGCCAGCAGTGAAGGGCAGCGTAATGAAAAACTGTTTTTT; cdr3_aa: CASSEGQRNEKLFF
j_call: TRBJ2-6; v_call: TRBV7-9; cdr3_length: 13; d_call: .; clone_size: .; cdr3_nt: TGTGCCAGCAGTTTTTCGGGGGCCAACGTCCTGACTTTC; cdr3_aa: CASSFSGANVLTF
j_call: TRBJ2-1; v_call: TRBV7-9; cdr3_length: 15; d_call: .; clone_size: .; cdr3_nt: TGTGCCAGCAGCCCCCGGGACTGGGCATACAATGAGCAGTTCTTC; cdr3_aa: CASSPRDWAYNEQFF
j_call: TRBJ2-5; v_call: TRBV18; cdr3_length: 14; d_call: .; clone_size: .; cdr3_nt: TGTGCCAGCTCACCAAGTCTCAGCCAAGAGACCCAGTACTTC; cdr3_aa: CASSPSLSQETQYF
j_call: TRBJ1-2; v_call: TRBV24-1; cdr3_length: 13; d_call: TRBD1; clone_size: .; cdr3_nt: TGTGCCACCAGCCCGACGGACAGGGCTGGCTACACCTTC; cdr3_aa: CATSPTDRAGYTF
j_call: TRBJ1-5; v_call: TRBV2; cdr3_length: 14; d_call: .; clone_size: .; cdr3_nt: TGTGCCAGCAGTGAAATGGTCGTTAGTCAGCCCCAGCATTTT; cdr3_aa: CASSEMVVSQPQHF
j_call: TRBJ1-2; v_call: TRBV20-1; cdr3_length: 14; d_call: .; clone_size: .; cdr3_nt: TGCAGTGCTAGTGGCCAGGGGCTTTTCTATGGCTACACCTTC; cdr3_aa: CSASGQGLFYGYTF
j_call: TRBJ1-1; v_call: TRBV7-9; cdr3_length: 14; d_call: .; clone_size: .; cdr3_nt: TGTGCCAGCAGCTCGATGAGACGGGGCACTGAAGCTTTCTTT; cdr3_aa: CASSSMRRGTEAFF
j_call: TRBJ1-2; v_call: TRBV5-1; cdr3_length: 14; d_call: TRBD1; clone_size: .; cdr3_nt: TGCGCCAGCAGCTTGGATATGACAGGGGCTGGCTACACCTTC; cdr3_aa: CASSLDMTGAGYTF
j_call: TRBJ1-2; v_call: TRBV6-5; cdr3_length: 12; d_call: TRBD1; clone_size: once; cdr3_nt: TGTGCCAGCAGTACAGGGGGAAATGGCTACACCTTC; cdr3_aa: CASSTGGNGYTF
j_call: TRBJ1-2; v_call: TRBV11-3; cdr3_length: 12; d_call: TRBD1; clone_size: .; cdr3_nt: TGTGCCAGCAGCCGAACCGACAGGGGTTCCACCTTC; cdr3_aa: CASSRTDRGSTF
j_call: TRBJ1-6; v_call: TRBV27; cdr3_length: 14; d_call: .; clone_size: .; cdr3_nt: TGTGCCAGCAGTTTTGGCTGGAGGTATTCACCCCTCCACTTT; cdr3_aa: CASSFGWRYSPLHF
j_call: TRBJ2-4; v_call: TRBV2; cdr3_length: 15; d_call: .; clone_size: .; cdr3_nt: TGTGCCAGCAGTGAATATTTTTTAGCCAAAAACATTCAGTACTTC; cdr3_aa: CASSEYFLAKNIQYF
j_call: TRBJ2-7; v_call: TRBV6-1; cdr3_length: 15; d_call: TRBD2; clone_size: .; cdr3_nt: TGTGCCAGCAGTGAGGTGCGGGAGGGCTCCTACGAGCAGTACTTC; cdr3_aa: CASSEVREGSYEQYF
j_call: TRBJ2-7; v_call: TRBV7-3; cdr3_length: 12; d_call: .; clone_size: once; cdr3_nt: TGTGCCAGCAGCCCAACAGGAACCGAGCAGTACTTC; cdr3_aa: CASSPTGTEQYF
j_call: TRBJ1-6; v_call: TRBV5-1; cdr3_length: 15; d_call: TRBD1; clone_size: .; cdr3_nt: TGCGCCAGCAGCTGGTGGGACAGAAGGGATTCACCCCTCCACTTT; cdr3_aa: CASSWWDRRDSPLHF
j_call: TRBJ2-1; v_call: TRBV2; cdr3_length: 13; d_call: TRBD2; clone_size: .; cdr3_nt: TGTGCCAGCCAGGGACTAGCTGGCAATGAGCAGTTCTTC; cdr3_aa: CASQGLAGNEQFF
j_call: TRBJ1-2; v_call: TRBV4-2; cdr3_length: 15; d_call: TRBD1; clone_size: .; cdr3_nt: TGTGCCAGCAGCCCCTGGGACAGGGGGGGGGATGGCTACACCTTC; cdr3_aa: CASSPWDRGGDGYTF
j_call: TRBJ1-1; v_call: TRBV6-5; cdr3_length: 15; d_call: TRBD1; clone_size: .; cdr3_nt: TGTGCCAGCAGCGGTCGCGACAGGGGGCTCGGTGAAGCTTTCTTT; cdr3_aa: CASSGRDRGLGEAFF
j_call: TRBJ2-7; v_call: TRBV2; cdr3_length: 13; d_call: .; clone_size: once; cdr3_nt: TGTGCCAGCAGATGGAGGGGCACCTACGAGCAGTACTTC; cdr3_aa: CASRWRGTYEQYF
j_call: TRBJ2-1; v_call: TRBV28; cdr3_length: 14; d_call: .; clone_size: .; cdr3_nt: TGTGCCAGCAGTTTGGCGGGGACCTACAATGAGCAGTTCTTC; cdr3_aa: CASSLAGTYNEQFF
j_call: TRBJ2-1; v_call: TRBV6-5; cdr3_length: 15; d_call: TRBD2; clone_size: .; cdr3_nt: TGTGCCAGCAGTATTCTAGCGGGAGTCTACAATGAGCAGTTCTTC; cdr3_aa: CASSILAGVYNEQFF
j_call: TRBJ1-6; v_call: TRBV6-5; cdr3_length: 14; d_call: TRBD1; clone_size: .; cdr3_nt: TGTGCCAGCAGTTACCTACAGGGGAGTTCACCCCTCCACTTT; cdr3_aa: CASSYLQGSSPLHF
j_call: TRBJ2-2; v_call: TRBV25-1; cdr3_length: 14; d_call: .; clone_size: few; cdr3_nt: TGTGCCAGCAGAGGTACCAGGGACACCGGGGAGCTGTTTTTT; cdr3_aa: CASRGTRDTGELFF
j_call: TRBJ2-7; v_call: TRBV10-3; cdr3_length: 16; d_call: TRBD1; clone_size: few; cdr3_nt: TGTGCCATCAGTGAGCCGTTGACACAGGGGAAGAACGAGCAGTACTTC; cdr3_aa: CAISEPLTQGKNEQYF
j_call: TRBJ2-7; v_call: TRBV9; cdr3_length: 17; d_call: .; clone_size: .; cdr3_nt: TGTGCCAGCAGCACGCTCTCAGGGGCAAGTCTGACAGTCGAGCAGTACTTC; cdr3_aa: CASSTLSGASLTVEQYF